This T cell receptor beta chain was identified in a study of cytomegalovirus exposure and HLA in healthy donors. CDR1 is LGHNA and CDR2 is YNFKEQ in the germline V gene. The CDR3 covers 17 residues. V dropped 3 bases and J dropped 2; count of bases not matched to a gene: 11. Sequenced by immunoSEQ multiplex PCR; TCRdb stores in-frame clones only, minus some. The table has approximately 300,000 clones, just over 85% seen once. This TCR was sampled from a woman aged 18-35 years in good health and CMV-seronegative. This chain connects TRBV4-2 to TRBJ2-7; 9 bases agree with TRBD2. The material sequenced was PBMCs. Written as DNA, the CDR3 is TGTGCCAGCAGCCATATTCCGGGACTAGCACCGACCTACGAGCAGTACTTC. This codes for CASSHIPGLAPTYEQYF.